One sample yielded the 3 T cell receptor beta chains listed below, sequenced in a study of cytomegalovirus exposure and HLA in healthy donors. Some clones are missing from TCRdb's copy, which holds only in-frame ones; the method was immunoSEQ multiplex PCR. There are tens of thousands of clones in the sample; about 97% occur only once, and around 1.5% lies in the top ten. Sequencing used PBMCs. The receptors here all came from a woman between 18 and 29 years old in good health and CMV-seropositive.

The CDR3 here is CASSLDPRGFPGELFF. DNA for the CDR3: TGCGCCAGCAGCTTGGACCCTAGAGGGTTCCCCGGGGAGCTGTTTTTT. The chain links TRBV5-1 to TRBJ2-2; D is possibly TRBD2 (5 bases). V gave up 0 bases and J gave up 6 bases, with 15 bases separating them. This CDR3 spans 16 amino acids. Germline V gene lookup returns CDR1 SGHRS and CDR2 YFSETQ.

CDR3 coding DNA: TGTGCCAGCAGCAAAGCGCTGGGGACAGTTTACAATCAGCCCCAGCATTTT. Translating it yields CASSKALGTVYNQPQHF. The chain links TRBV21-1 to TRBJ1-5; the listed D gene, TRBD1, was not tested against the DNA. TRBV21-1 is described as a pseudogene. This CDR3 has 17 residues.

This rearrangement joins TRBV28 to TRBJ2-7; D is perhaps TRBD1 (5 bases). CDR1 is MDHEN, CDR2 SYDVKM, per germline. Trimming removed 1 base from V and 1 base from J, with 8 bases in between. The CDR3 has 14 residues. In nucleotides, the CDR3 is TGTGCCAGCAGTTTATTGCAGGGTTCCTACGAGCAGTACTTC. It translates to CASSLLQGSYEQYF.